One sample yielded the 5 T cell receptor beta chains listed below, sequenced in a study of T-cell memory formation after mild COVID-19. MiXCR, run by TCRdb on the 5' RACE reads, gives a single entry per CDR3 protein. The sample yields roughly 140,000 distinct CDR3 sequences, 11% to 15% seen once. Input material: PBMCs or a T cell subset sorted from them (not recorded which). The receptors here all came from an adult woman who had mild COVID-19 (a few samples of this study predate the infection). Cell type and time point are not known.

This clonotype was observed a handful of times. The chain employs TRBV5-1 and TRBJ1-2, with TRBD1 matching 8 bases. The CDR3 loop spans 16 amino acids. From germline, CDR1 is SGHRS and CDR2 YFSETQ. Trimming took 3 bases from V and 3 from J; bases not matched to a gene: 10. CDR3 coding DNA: TGCGCCAGCAGCTCGGAGGAGCAGGGGGCATACTATGGCTACACCTTC. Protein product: CASSSEEQGAYYGYTF.

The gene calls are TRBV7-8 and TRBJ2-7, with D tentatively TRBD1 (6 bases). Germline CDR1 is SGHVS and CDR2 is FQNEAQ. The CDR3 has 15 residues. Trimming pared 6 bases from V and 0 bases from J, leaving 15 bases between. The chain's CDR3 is CASSLKGVGSYEQYF. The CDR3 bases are TGTGCCAGCAGTCTCAAGGGGGTCGGCTCCTACGAGCAGTACTTC.

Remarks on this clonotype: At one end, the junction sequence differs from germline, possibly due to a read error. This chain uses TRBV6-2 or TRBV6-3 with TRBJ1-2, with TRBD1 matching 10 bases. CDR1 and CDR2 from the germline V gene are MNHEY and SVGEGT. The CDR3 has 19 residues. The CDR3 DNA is TGTGCCAGCAGTTACTCGGGACCGGGACAGGGGCCAGCTAACTATGGCTTCACCTTC. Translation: CASSYSGPGQGPANYGFTF.

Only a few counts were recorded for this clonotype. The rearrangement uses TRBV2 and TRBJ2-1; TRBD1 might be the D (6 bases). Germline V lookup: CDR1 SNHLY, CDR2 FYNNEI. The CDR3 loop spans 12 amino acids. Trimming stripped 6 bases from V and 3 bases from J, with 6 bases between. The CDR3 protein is CASRDSYNEQFF. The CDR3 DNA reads TGTGCCAGCAGGGACAGCTACAATGAGCAGTTCTTC.

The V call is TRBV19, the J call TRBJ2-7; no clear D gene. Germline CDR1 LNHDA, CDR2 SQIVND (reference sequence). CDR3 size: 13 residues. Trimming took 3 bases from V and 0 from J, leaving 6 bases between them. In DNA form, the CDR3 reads TGTGCCAGTAGTATGGTCAACTCCTACGAGCAGTACTTC. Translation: CASSMVNSYEQYF.